This paragraph covers one T cell receptor (beta chain) sequence. The antigen is undetermined. These data are taken from a study of naive and memory T cell subsets. Study outcomes and limitations: In naive cells, over 90% of TCR sequences were seen only once. There was no ground truth to check naive and memory subset results.

Separate alpha and beta amplification began at the second PCR step. CD4 T cells were positively selected, then CD8 T cells from the CD4-negative fraction. Two oligonucleotides, mixed equimolar, formed the beta constant-region primer covering TRBC1 and TRBC2. The ligated cDNA underwent four PCR rounds using SP2 and nested alpha and beta constant-region primers. Using its own MiXCR run on the UMI-ligation and nested PCR reads, TCRdb lists one record per CDR3 protein. The data contain about 22,000 distinct CDR3 sequences, roughly 10% of them singletons. The CDR3 is 17 residues long. The sample consisted of central memory CD8+ T cells from blood. The chain couples TRBV21-1 to TRBJ2-2; TRBD1 is the table's D call, not checked against the DNA. TRBV21-1 is a listed pseudogene. The clonotype was recovered from a human donor in good health. In DNA, the CDR3 is TGTGCCAGCAGCACCCGGACAGGGCCTACCAACACCGGGGAGCTGTTTTTT. This translates into CASSTRTGPTNTGELFF.